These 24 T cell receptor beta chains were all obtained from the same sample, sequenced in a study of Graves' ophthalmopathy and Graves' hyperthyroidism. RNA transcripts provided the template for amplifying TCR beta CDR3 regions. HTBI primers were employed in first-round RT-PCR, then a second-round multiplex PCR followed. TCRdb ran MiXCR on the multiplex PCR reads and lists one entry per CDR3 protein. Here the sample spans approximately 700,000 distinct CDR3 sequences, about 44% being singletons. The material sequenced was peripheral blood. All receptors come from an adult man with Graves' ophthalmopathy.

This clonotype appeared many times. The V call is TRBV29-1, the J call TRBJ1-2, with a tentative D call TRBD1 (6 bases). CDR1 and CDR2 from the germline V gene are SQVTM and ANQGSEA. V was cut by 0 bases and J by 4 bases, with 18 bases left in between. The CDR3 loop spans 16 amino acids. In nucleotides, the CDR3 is TGCAGCGTTGAAGACCTGGACAGAGGGCTGGGCTATGGCTACACCTTC. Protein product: CSVEDLDRGLGYGYTF.

The CDR3 sequence: CSLASGSAYEQYF. The CDR3 nucleotides are TGCAGCTTAGCGTCCGGGAGTGCCTACGAGCAGTACTTC. The V gene is TRBV29-1, the J gene TRBJ2-7; perhaps TRBD2 as D (6 bases). Per the germline V gene, CDR1 is SQVTM and CDR2 is ANQGSEA. V shed 8 bases and J shed 2 bases, with 16 bases lying between them. The CDR3 runs to 13 residues.

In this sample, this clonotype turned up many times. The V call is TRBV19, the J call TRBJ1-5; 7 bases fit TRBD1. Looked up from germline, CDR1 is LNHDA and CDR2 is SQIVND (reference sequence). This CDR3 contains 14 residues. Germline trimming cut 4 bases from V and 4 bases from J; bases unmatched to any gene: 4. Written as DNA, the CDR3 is TGTGCCAGTAGTAAGTCCAGGGGGAATCAGCCCCAGCATTTT. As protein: CASSKSRGNQPQHF.

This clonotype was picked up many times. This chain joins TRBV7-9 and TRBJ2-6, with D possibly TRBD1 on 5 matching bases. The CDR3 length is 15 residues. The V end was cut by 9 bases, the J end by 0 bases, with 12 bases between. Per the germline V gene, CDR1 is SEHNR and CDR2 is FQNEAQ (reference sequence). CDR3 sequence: CASSQGTSGANVLTF. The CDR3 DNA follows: TGTGCCAGTAGCCAGGGTACCTCTGGGGCCAACGTCCTGACTTTC. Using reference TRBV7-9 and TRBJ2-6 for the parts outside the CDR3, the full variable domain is DTGVSQNPRHKITKRGQNVTFRCDPISEHNRLYWYRQTLGQGPEFLTYFQNEAQLEKSRLLSDRFSAERPKGSFSTLEIQRTEQGDSAMYLCASSQGTSGANVLTFGAGSRLTVL.

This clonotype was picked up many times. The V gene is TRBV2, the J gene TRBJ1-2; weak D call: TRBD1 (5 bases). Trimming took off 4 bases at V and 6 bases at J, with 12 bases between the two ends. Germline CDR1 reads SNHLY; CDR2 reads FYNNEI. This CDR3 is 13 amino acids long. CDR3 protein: CASSVGQGNGYTF. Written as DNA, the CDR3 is TGTGCCAGCAGTGTGGGGCAGGGTAATGGCTACACCTTC.

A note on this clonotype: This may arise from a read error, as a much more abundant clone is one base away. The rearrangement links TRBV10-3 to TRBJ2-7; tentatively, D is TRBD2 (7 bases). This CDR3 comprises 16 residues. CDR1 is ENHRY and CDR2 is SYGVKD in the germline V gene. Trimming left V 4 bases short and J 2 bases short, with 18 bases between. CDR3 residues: CAISGGGHQSAYEQYF. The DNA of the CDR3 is TGTGCCATCAGTGGGGGGGGCCATCAATCAGCCTACGAGCAGTACTTC.

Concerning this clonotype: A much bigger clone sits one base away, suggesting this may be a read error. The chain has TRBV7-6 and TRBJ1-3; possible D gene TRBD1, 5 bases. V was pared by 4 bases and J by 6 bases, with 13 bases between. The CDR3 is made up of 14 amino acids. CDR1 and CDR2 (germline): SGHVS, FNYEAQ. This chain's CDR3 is CASSSDRLANTIYF. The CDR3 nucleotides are TGTGCCAGCAGCTCCGACAGATTAGCAAACACCATATATTTT.

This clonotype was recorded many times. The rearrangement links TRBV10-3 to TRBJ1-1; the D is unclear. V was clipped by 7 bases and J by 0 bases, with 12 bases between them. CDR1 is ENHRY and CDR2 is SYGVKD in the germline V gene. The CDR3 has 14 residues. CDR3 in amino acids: CAITAEGLNTEAFF. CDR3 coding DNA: TGTGCCATCACCGCCGAGGGTTTGAACACTGAAGCTTTCTTT.

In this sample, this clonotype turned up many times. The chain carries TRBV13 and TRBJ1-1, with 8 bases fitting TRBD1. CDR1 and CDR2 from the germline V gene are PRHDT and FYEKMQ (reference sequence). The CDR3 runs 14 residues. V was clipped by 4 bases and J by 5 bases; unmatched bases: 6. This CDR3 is CASSSTGVVTEAFF. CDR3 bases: TGTGCCAGCAGCTCGACAGGGGTAGTGACTGAAGCTTTCTTT.

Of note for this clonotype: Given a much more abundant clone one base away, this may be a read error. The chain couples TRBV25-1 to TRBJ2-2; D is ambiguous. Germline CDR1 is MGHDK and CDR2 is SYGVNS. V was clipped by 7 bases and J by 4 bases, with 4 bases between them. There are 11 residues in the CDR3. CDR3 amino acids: CASTVTGELFF. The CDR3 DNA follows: TGTGCCAGCACGGTCACCGGGGAGCTGTTTTTT.

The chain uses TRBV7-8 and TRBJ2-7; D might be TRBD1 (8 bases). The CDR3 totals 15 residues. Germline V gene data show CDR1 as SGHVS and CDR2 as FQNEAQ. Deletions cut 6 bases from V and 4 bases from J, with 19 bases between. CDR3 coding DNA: TGTGCCAGCAGTCCTGGACAGGGAGGGACGTACGAGCAGTACTTC. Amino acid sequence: CASSPGQGGTYEQYF.

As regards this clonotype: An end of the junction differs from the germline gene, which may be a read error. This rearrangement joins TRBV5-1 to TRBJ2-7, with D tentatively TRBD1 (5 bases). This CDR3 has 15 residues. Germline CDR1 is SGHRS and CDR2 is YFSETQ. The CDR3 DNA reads TGTGCCAGCAGCTTAATCCTGGCAGGGATTTACGAGCAGTACTTC. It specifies CASSLILAGIYEQYF.

The CDR3 region has the DNA TGTGCCAGCAGTATAGCCCAGGCCTATGGCTACACCTTC. It codes for CASSIAQAYGYTF. V and J are TRBV11-2 and TRBJ1-2; D is undetermined. This CDR3 is built from 13 residues. Germline values: CDR1 SGHAT, CDR2 FQNNGV. Deletions cut 6 bases from V and 4 bases from J, with 12 bases between. Variable domain in full (rest from reference TRBV11-2 and TRBJ1-2): EAGVAQSPRYKIIEKRQSVAFWCNPISGHATLYWYQQILGQGPKLLIQFQNNGVVDDSQLPKDRFSAERLKGVDSTLKIQPAKLEDSAVYLCASSIAQAYGYTFGSGTRLTVV.

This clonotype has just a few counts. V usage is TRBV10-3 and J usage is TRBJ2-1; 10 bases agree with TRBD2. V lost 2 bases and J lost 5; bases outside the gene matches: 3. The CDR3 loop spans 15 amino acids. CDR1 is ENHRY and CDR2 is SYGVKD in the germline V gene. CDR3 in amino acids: CAISESLAGDNEQFF. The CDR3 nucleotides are TGTGCCATCAGTGAGAGTCTAGCGGGAGACAATGAGCAGTTCTTC.

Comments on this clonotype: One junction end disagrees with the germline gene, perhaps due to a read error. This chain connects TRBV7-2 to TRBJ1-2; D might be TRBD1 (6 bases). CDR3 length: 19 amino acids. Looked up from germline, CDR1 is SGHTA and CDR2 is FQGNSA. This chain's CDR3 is CASSQEAAGAFDFIYGYTF. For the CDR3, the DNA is TGCGCCAGCAGCCAAGAAGCAGCAGGGGCATTCGACTTTATCTATGGCTACACCTTC. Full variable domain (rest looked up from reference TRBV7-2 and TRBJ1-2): GAGVSQSPSNKVTEKGKDVELRCDPISGHTALYWYRQSLGQGLEFLIYFQGNSAPDKSGLPSDRFSAERTGGSVSTLTIQRTQQEDSAVYLCASSQEAAGAFDFIYGYTFGSGTRLTVV.

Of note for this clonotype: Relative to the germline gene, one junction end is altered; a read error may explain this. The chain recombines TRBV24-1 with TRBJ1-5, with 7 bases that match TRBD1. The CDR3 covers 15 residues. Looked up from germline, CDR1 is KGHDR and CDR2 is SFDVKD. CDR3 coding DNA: TGTGCCAGCAGTCAGACAGGGAATAGCAATCAGCCCCAGCATTTT. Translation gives CASSQTGNSNQPQHF.

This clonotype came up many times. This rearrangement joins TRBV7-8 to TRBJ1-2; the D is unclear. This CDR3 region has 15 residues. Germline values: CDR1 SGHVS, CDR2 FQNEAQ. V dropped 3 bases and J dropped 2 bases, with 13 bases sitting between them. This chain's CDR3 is CASSFYKTVNYGYTF. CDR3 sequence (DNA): TGTGCCAGCAGCTTTTACAAGACCGTCAACTATGGCTACACCTTC. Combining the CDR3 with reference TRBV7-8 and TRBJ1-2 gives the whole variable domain GAGVSQSPRYKVAKRGQDVALRCDPISGHVSLFWYQQALGQGPEFLTYFQNEAQLDKSGLPSDRFFAERPEGSVSTLKIQRTQQEDSAVYLCASSFYKTVNYGYTFGSGTRLTVV.

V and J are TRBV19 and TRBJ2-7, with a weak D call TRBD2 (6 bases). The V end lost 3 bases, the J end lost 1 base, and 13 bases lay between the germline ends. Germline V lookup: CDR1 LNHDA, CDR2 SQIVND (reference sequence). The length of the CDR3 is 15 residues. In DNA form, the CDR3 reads TGTGCCAGTAGTATCGAAGGGGACTTATCCTACGAGCAGTACTTC. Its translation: CASSIEGDLSYEQYF.

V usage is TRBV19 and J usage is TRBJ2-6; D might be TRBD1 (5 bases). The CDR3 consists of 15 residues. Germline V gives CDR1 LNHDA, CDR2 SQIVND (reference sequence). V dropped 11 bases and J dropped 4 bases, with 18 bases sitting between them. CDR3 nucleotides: TGTGCCTGGAGTCAAGGGGTCCCGGGGGCCAACGTCCTGACTTTC. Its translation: CAWSQGVPGANVLTF.

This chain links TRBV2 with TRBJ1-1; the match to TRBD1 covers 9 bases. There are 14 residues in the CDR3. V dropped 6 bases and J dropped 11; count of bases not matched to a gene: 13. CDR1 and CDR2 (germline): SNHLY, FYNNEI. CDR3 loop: CASSGTGFIGSAFF. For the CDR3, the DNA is TGTGCCAGCAGCGGGACAGGGTTTATAGGGTCGGCTTTCTTT.

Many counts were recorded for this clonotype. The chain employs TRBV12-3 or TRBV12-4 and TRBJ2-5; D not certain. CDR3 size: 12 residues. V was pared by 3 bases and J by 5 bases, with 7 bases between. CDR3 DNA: TGTGCCAGCAGTTTTCCACTGGAGACCCAGTACTTC. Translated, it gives CASSFPLETQYF.

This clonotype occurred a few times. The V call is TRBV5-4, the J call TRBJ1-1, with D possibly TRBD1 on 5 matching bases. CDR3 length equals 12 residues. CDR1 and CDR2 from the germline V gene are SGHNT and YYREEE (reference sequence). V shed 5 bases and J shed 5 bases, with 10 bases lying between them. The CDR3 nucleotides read TGTGCCAGCAGGGGGCAATTTACTGAAGCTTTCTTT. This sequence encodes CASRGQFTEAFF.

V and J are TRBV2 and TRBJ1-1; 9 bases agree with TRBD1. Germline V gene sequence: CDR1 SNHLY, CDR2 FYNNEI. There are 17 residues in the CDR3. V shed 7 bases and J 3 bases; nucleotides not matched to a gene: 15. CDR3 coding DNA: TGTGCCAGCATCCTTGGACAGGGGTACCTTATCGACACTGAAGCTTTCTTT. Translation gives CASILGQGYLIDTEAFF.

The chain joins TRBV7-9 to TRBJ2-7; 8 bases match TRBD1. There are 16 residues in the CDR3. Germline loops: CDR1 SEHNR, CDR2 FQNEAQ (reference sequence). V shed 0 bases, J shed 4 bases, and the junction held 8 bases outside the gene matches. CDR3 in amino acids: CASSLATGQGLYEQYF. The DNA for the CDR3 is TGTGCCAGCAGCTTAGCGACCGGACAGGGACTTTACGAGCAGTACTTC.